A single sample is the source of the 10 T cell receptor beta chains below, sequenced in a study of blood T cell repertoires in COVID-19 (TCRdb year 2020). Receptors were amplified or captured by the immunoSEQ multiplex PCR assay. TCRdb's version of the immuneACCESS table is confined to in-frame rearrangements and falls short of the full clone set. An unresolved V gene accounts for under half of the shortfall where checked; the remainder is of unknown origin. The sample profile shows 500,000 to 600,000 clones; around 90% of them were found once. The biggest ten clones account for about 8% of the sample. Sequences were obtained from peripheral blood. Receptors were obtained from a woman in her fifties or sixties with COVID-19, enrolled during active disease.

The V gene is TRBV4-1, the J gene TRBJ2-1, with 7 nucleotides matching TRBD1. From germline, CDR1 is MGHRA and CDR2 YSYEKL. The CDR3 consists of 14 residues. The V and J ends lost 6 bases and 5 bases, in that order; junction bases with no gene match: 7. The CDR3 region is CASRPGQADNEQFF. CDR3 bases: TGCGCCAGCAGGCCAGGACAGGCGGACAATGAGCAGTTCTTC.

The chain has TRBV7-9 and TRBJ1-2, with TRBD1 as a possible D gene (5 bases). Germline V lookup: CDR1 SEHNR, CDR2 FQNEAQ (reference sequence). V dropped 4 bases and J dropped 0 bases, with 12 bases sitting between them. The CDR3 length is 15 residues. The CDR3 region has the DNA TGTGCCAGCAGCTCCCGGACATCAGCTAACTATGGCTACACCTTC. This sequence encodes CASSSRTSANYGYTF.

About this clone itself: Other DNA sequences in this sample translate to the same CDR3. V and J are TRBV12-3 or TRBV12-4 and TRBJ1-1; D possibly corresponds to TRBD1 (5 bases). This CDR3 has 13 residues. Trimming shortened V by 1 base and J by 5 bases, and 8 bases separated the two germline ends. CDR3 residues: CASSLGGGTEAFF. The CDR3 DNA sequence: TGTGCCAGCAGTTTAGGGGGGGGTACTGAAGCTTTCTTT.

V usage is TRBV27 and J usage is TRBJ1-2, with a weak D call TRBD1 (5 bases). From germline, CDR1 is MNHEY and CDR2 SMNVEV (reference sequence). V was clipped by 3 bases and J by 2 bases, with 13 bases between them. This CDR3 is built from 15 residues. CDR3 bases: TGTGCCAGCAGTTTCGGTCAGGGCGGCAACTATGGCTACACCTTC. Translated, it gives CASSFGQGGNYGYTF.

V gene TRBV6-1 combines with J gene TRBJ1-2; the D is unclear. Trimming stripped 2 bases from V and 4 bases from J, with 20 bases between. The CDR3 is 17 amino acids. The germline V gene has CDR1 MNHNS and CDR2 SASEGT. This CDR3 is CASSEMARGRPLYGYTF. Written as DNA, the CDR3 is TGTGCCAGCAGTGAAATGGCCCGCGGTAGACCTCTCTATGGCTACACCTTC.

This clone was recorded a few times. The CDR3 here is CASSLNGAGLQETQYF. CDR3 nucleotides: TGTGCCAGCTCACTAAACGGGGCGGGGCTACAAGAGACCCAGTACTTC. This rearrangement joins TRBV18 to TRBJ2-5, with a tentative D call TRBD2 (6 bases). The CDR3 consists of 16 residues. From germline, CDR1 is KGHSH and CDR2 LQKENI. V dropped 4 bases and J dropped 2 bases, with 17 bases sitting between them.

This chain links TRBV1 with TRBJ1-1; the D call TRBD1 from the table was never checked on the DNA. TRBV1 is annotated as a pseudogene. The CDR3 is made up of 15 amino acids. The CDR3 spells CTSSRSGQMNTEAFF. DNA for the CDR3: TGCACCAGCAGCCGGTCAGGACAGATGAACACTGAAGCTTTCTTT.

The chain combines TRBV19 with TRBJ1-1; D unclear. The ends were cut back, 3 bases at V and 9 bases at J, with 14 bases in the middle. The CDR3 sequence is 13 residues long. CDR1 is LNHDA and CDR2 is SQIVND in the germline V gene (reference sequence). In nucleotides, the CDR3 is TGTGCCAGTAGTATTGTCGGGGAGAGACAAGCTTTCTTT. This translates into CASSIVGERQAFF.

Remarks on this clone: Distinct nucleotide sequences in the sample also encode this CDR3. V gene TRBV7-9 combines with J gene TRBJ1-1; TRBD1 is a possible D gene (6 bases). The CDR3 is made up of 14 amino acids. Looked up from germline, CDR1 is SEHNR and CDR2 is FQNEAQ (reference sequence). Trimming removed 3 bases from V and 1 base from J, with 9 bases in between. In DNA, the CDR3 is TGTGCCAGCAGCTTGCAGGGACAGAACACTGAAGCTTTCTTT. Its translation is CASSLQGQNTEAFF.

The chain links TRBV5-8 to TRBJ2-7, with 9 bases identical to TRBD1. The CDR3 is 14 residues long. Germline CDR1 is SGHTS and CDR2 is YDEGEE. J lost 2 bases, V lost 7 bases, and 7 bases had no gene match. The CDR3 DNA follows: TGTGCCAGCGGCCCCGGGACAGGGACCTACGAGCAGTACTTC. Protein product: CASGPGTGTYEQYF.